These 28 T cell receptor beta chains were all obtained from the same sample, sequenced in a study of cytomegalovirus exposure and HLA in healthy donors. The PCR used 60 Vbeta and 13 Jbeta primers. Using immunoSEQ multiplex PCR, the repertoire was profiled, and TCRdb retains in-frame clones only, with some absent. This sample carries 85,000 to 110,000 clones, with 3% to 3.5% going to the ten biggest clones. What was sequenced was PBMCs. The source of these receptors is a man aged 35 to 55 in good health and CMV-seronegative.

The chain uses TRBV11-2 and TRBJ2-3, with 9 positions matching TRBD1. The CDR3 has 16 residues. V dropped 2 bases and J dropped 3; count of bases not matched to a gene: 6. Per germline, CDR1 SGHAT and CDR2 FQNNGV. CDR3 residues: CASSLTGDRATDTQYF. DNA of the CDR3: TGTGCCAGCAGCTTAACTGGGGACAGGGCGACAGATACGCAGTATTTT.

The chain recombines TRBV6-5 with TRBJ1-2, with TRBD1 identical over 8 bases. The V gene end was trimmed by 2 bases and the J gene end by 4 bases; junction bases not matched to a gene: 6. Germline CDR1 MNHEY, CDR2 SVGAGI. The CDR3 spans 15 residues. The CDR3 bases are TGTGCCAGCAGTTACCAGGACAGGGACGCCTATGGCTACACCTTC. Protein sequence: CASSYQDRDAYGYTF.

A remark on this clone: The sample holds other DNA sequences that translate to the same CDR3. The chain recombines TRBV4-3 with TRBJ1-2; no reliable D call. V was trimmed by 1 base and J by 0 bases, leaving 9 bases between them. The CDR3 has 15 residues. The germline V gene encodes CDR1 LGHNA and CDR2 YSLEER. CDR3 nucleotides: TGCGCCAGCAGCCAAGTTGCATTAGCTAACTATGGCTACACCTTC. Amino acid sequence: CASSQVALANYGYTF.

This chain uses TRBV7-9 with TRBJ2-5; no definite D call. Trimming removed 1 base from V and 1 base from J, with 4 bases in between. CDR1 is SEHNR, CDR2 FQNEAQ, per germline (reference sequence). The CDR3 runs 13 residues. The CDR3 sequence is CASSLVLQETQYF. As DNA, the CDR3 is TGTGCCAGCAGCTTAGTACTCCAAGAGACCCAGTACTTC.

V usage is TRBV2 and J usage is TRBJ1-1; D is unclear. Trimming left V 8 bases short and J 3 bases short, with 13 bases between. Germline loops: CDR1 SNHLY, CDR2 FYNNEI. The CDR3 totals 13 residues. The CDR3 loop reads CASAEEGYTEAFF. The CDR3 bases are TGTGCCAGCGCCGAGGAAGGCTACACTGAAGCTTTCTTT.

The rearrangement joins TRBV29-1 to TRBJ1-2; D remains unclear. The CDR3 runs to 13 residues. Trimming shortened V by 4 bases and J by 7 bases, and 16 bases separated the two germline ends. CDR1 is SQVTM, CDR2 ANQGSEA, per germline. The CDR3 nucleotides read TGCAGCGTTGCCGATCCACCCTCGGGTGGCTACACCTTC. Residues: CSVADPPSGGYTF.

As regards this clone: This same CDR3 is encoded by further DNA sequences in the sample. This rearrangement joins TRBV7-2 to TRBJ1-5; 9 positions agree with TRBD1. Trimming removed 1 base from V and 7 bases from J; junction bases left unmatched: 5. Looked up from germline, CDR1 is SGHTA and CDR2 is FQGNSA. This CDR3 is 15 amino acids long. This CDR3 is CASSLVGQGNQPQHF. DNA of the CDR3: TGTGCCAGCAGCTTAGTAGGACAGGGGAACCAGCCCCAGCATTTT.

V gene TRBV25-1 combines with J gene TRBJ2-3, with TRBD1 matching over 9 bases. The CDR3 runs to 15 residues. V lost 6 bases to trimming and J lost 2 bases; unmatched junction nucleotides: 6. Germline-derived CDR1 and CDR2 are MGHDK and SYGVNS. This CDR3 reads CASSEDRGYTDTQYF. The CDR3 nucleotides read TGTGCCAGCAGCGAGGACAGGGGTTACACAGATACGCAGTATTTT.

The chain uses TRBV19 and TRBJ2-7, with 7 bases aligning to TRBD2. V trimming: 4 bases; J trimming: 6 bases; junction bases outside the gene matches: 6. Per the germline V gene, CDR1 is LNHDA and CDR2 is SQIVND (reference sequence). The CDR3 is 13 residues long. CDR3 protein: CASSTLAAIEQYF. The DNA of the CDR3 is TGTGCCAGTAGTACCCTAGCGGCCATCGAGCAGTACTTC.

V usage is TRBV27 and J usage is TRBJ1-1; perhaps TRBD1 as D (5 bases). The V end lost 2 bases, the J end lost 4 bases, and 11 bases lay between the germline ends. CDR1 and CDR2 from the germline V gene are MNHEY and SMNVEV (reference sequence). The CDR3 is 14 amino acids. For the CDR3, the DNA is TGTGCCAGCAGTTTACACCAGGGAATCACTGAAGCTTTCTTT. Amino acids: CASSLHQGITEAFF.

The chain couples TRBV5-8 to TRBJ2-4; D call uncertain. The CDR3 extends over 15 amino acids. Germline V gene lookup returns CDR1 SGHTS and CDR2 YDEGEE. V gave up 4 bases and J gave up 0 bases, with 11 bases separating them. This CDR3 reads CASSLSGPAKNIQYF. CDR3 nucleotide sequence: TGTGCCAGCAGCCTGTCAGGTCCAGCCAAAAACATTCAGTACTTC.

V and J are TRBV9 and TRBJ2-1, with 12 nucleotides matching TRBD2. Germline V gene data show CDR1 as SGDLS and CDR2 as YYNGEE. Trimming cost V 0 bases and J 9 bases; bases outside gene matches: 7. The CDR3 is 16 amino acids. The CDR3 protein is CASSVARLAGGGEQFF. In DNA, the CDR3 is TGTGCCAGCAGCGTAGCCCGGCTAGCGGGAGGGGGTGAGCAGTTCTTC.

The V gene is TRBV27, the J gene TRBJ1-1; D possibly corresponds to TRBD1 (5 bases). The length of the CDR3 is 14 residues. V lost 6 bases to trimming and J lost 3 bases, with 14 bases between them. Germline assignment: CDR1 MNHEY and CDR2 SMNVEV (reference sequence). The CDR3 DNA follows: TGTGCCAGCAGACGCAGGGTTGGCGACACTGAAGCTTTCTTT. Protein sequence: CASRRRVGDTEAFF.

Written as DNA, the CDR3 is TGCGCCAGCAGCTTGCGTGGGACAGGGGTACAAGAGACCCAGTACTTC. Translated, it gives CASSLRGTGVQETQYF. The rearrangement uses TRBV5-1 and TRBJ2-5; 10 bases are shared with TRBD1. V was pared by 1 base and J by 2 bases, with 5 bases of the junction left unmatched. Germline V gene lookup returns CDR1 SGHRS and CDR2 YFSETQ. The CDR3 spans 16 residues.

The chain uses TRBV6-5 and TRBJ2-7; perhaps TRBD2 as D (7 bases). With 8 bases removed from V and 1 base from J, the gap between germline ends came to 12 bases. This CDR3 comprises 13 residues. Germline values: CDR1 MNHEY, CDR2 SVGAGI. DNA of the CDR3: TGTGCCAGCGGGGAGGGGACATCCTACGAGCAGTACTTC. It codes for CASGEGTSYEQYF.

This chain connects TRBV6-5 to TRBJ2-7, with D perhaps TRBD1 (6 bases). The germline CDR1 and CDR2 sequences are MNHEY and SVGAGI. Trimming left V 6 bases short and J 3 bases short, with 18 bases between. The CDR3 extends over 15 amino acids. CDR3 loop: CASRTTRGRGYEQYF. The CDR3 region has the DNA TGTGCCAGCAGGACAACCAGGGGACGAGGCTACGAGCAGTACTTC.

The gene calls are TRBV30 and TRBJ2-2; 8 nucleotides agree with TRBD1. The CDR3 length is 16 residues. Germline CDR1 GTSNPN, CDR2 SVGIG (reference sequence). Unmatched junction bases numbered 14, after V lost 5 bases and J lost 6 bases. In nucleotides, the CDR3 is TGTGCCTGGCTACTTAGGAGACAGGGGCTGCCCGGGGAGCTGTTTTTT. Its translation: CAWLLRRQGLPGELFF.

This chain joins TRBV29-1 and TRBJ2-7, with 7 bases aligning to TRBD2. V shed 0 bases and J 3 bases; nucleotides not matched to a gene: 8. The length of the CDR3 is 15 residues. The germline gives CDR1 SQVTM, CDR2 ANQGSEA. The CDR3 nucleotides are TGCAGCGTTGAAGATGGGGGGGGGAAAGACTACGAGCAGTACTTC. Translated, it gives CSVEDGGGKDYEQYF.

The genes are TRBV28 and TRBJ2-7; the D gene is possibly TRBD2 (5 bases). The length of the CDR3 is 15 residues. The germline V and J ends were trimmed by 4 bases and 0 bases, with 13 bases remaining between them. Germline-derived CDR1 and CDR2 are MDHEN and SYDVKM. The CDR3 reads CASSSGITTSYEQYF. DNA of the CDR3: TGTGCCAGCAGTTCGGGGATCACAACCTCCTACGAGCAGTACTTC.

CDR3 sequence: CASSSQGNEQFF. The CDR3, as DNA: TGCGCCAGCAGCTCCCAGGGCAATGAGCAGTTCTTC. The chain combines TRBV5-1 with TRBJ2-1, with a tentative D call TRBD1 (5 bases). Trimming stripped 3 bases from V and 6 bases from J, with 7 bases between. This CDR3 has 12 residues. The germline V gene has CDR1 SGHRS and CDR2 YFSETQ.

The rearrangement links TRBV25-1 to TRBJ1-5; TRBD1 might be the D (6 bases). The V end was cut by 4 bases, the J end by 3 bases, with 13 bases between. CDR3 size: 15 residues. CDR1 is MGHDK, CDR2 SYGVNS, per germline. Written as DNA, the CDR3 is TGTGCCAGCAGTGTGGGAGGGGGTTCCAATCAGCCCCAGCATTTT. Amino acid sequence: CASSVGGGSNQPQHF.

The chain joins TRBV19 to TRBJ2-5; 11 bases line up with TRBD2. The CDR3 sequence is 14 residues long. After removal of 9 bases from V and 4 bases from J, the junction contained 7 bases not matched to a gene. CDR1 and CDR2 (germline): LNHDA, SQIVND (reference sequence). The CDR3 DNA sequence: TGTGCCAGCCGTAGCGGGAGGGCATCAGAGACCCAGTACTTC. Its translation is CASRSGRASETQYF.

The J gene is TRBJ2-7, the V gene TRBV18; 10 nucleotides agree with TRBD1. Unmatched junction bases numbered 0, after V lost 0 bases and J lost 4 bases. This CDR3 spans 14 amino acids. Germline CDR1 KGHSH, CDR2 LQKENI. The CDR3 coding sequence is TGTGCCAGCTCACCACCGGGACAGGGGTACGAGCAGTACTTC. This gives the protein CASSPPGQGYEQYF.

The chain combines TRBV7-6 with TRBJ1-4; D gene ambiguous. This CDR3 has 21 residues. V dropped 2 bases and J dropped 5 bases, with 30 bases sitting between them. Germline V gene lookup returns CDR1 SGHVS and CDR2 FNYEAQ. The DNA of the CDR3 is TGTGCCAGCAGCTTAATTTCCGGAGGGCGGGGTCGCACCATGGGGAATGAAAAACTGTTTTTT. This translates into CASSLISGGRGRTMGNEKLFF.

The gene calls are TRBV13 and TRBJ1-2; 10 positions agree with TRBD1. Germline loops: CDR1 PRHDT, CDR2 FYEKMQ (reference sequence). The CDR3 covers 15 residues. The ends lost 5 bases at V and 4 bases at J; junction bases unmatched: 7. The CDR3, as DNA: TGTGCCAGCAGCGCAGGACAGGGGGACACCTATGGCTACACCTTC. It codes for CASSAGQGDTYGYTF.

This chain joins TRBV10-1 and TRBJ2-7; the match to TRBD2 covers 10 bases. Germline lookup yields CDR1 WNHNN and CDR2 SYGVQD (reference sequence). The trim removed 2 bases at V and 5 bases at J, leaving 6 bases unmatched. This CDR3 is built from 15 residues. CDR3 sequence (DNA): TGCGCCAGCAGTGAGCTAGCGGGAGTTGACAACGAGCAGTACTTC. Protein: CASSELAGVDNEQYF.

This sequence joins TRBV7-2 and TRBJ1-1; no firm D call. The germline V gene has CDR1 SGHTA and CDR2 FQGNSA. The CDR3 spans 14 residues. V dropped 1 base and J dropped 2 bases, with 8 bases sitting between them. In DNA form, the CDR3 reads TGTGCCAGCAGCTTAGGTCCAGTAAACACTGAAGCTTTCTTT. Amino acid sequence: CASSLGPVNTEAFF.

The V gene is TRBV5-1, the J gene TRBJ1-1; unclear D gene. CDR1 is SGHRS, CDR2 YFSETQ, per germline. This CDR3 spans 13 amino acids. Trimming pared 6 bases from V and 7 bases from J, leaving 16 bases between. The CDR3 reads CASTLQGEGEAFF. The CDR3 DNA reads as TGCGCCAGCACCCTACAAGGAGAGGGTGAAGCTTTCTTT.